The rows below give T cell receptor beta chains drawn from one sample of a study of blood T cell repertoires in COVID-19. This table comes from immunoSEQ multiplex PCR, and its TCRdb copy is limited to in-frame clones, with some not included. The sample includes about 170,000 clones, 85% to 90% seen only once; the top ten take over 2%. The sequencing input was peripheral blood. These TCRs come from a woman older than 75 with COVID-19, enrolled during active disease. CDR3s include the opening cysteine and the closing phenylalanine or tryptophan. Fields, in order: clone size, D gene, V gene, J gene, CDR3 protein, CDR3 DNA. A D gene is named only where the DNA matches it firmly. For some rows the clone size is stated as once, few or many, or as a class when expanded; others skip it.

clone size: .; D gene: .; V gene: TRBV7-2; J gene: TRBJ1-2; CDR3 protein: CASSLTVLGYTF; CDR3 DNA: TGTGCCAGCAGCCTCACGGTGCTTGGCTACACCTTC
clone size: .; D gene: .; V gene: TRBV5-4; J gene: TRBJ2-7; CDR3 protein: CASSLPGIYEQYF; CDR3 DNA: TGTGCCAGCAGCTTGCCAGGGATCTACGAGCAGTACTTC
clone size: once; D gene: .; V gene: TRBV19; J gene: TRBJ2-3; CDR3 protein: CASSIGQTDTQYF; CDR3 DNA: TGTGCCAGTAGTATCGGACAAACAGATACGCAGTATTTT
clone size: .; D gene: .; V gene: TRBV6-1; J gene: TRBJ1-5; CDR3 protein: CASSEVRGGWQPQHF; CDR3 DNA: TGTGCCAGCAGTGAAGTTAGGGGGGGCTGGCAGCCCCAGCATTTT
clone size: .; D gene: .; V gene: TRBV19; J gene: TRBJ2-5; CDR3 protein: CASSEGAAETQYF; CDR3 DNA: TGTGCCAGTAGTGAAGGGGCGGCGGAGACCCAGTACTTC
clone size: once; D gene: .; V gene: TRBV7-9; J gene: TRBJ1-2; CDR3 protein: CASSPRQAGGYTF; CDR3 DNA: TGTGCCAGCAGCCCACGACAGGCTGGAGGCTACACCTTC
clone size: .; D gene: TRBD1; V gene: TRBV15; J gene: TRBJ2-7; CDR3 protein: CATSRDGTGRDEQYF; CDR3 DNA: TGTGCCACCAGCAGAGATGGGACAGGGCGCGACGAGCAGTACTTC
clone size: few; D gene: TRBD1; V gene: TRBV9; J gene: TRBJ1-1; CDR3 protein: CASSAGTGLNTEAFF; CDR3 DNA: TGTGCCAGCAGCGCCGGGACAGGATTGAACACTGAAGCTTTCTTT
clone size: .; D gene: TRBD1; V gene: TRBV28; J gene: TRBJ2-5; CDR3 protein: CASSFDRVETQYF; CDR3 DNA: TGTGCCAGCAGTTTCGACAGGGTCGAGACCCAGTACTTC
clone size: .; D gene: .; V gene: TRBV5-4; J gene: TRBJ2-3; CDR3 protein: CASSSSDFGDTQYF; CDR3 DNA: TGTGCCAGCAGCTCCTCAGACTTTGGGGATACGCAGTATTTT
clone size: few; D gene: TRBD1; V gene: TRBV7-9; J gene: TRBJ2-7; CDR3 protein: CASSSGQGFYEQYF; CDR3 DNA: TGTGCCAGCAGCTCGGGACAGGGGTTCTACGAGCAGTACTTC
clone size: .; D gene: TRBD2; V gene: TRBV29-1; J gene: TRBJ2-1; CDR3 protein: CSARLAGGPGGEQFF; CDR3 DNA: TGCAGCGCCCGACTAGCGGGAGGGCCAGGGGGTGAGCAGTTCTTC
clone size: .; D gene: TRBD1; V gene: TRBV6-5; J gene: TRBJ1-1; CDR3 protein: CASVDRGQTEAFF; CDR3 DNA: TGTGCCAGCGTAGACAGGGGGCAAACTGAAGCTTTCTTT
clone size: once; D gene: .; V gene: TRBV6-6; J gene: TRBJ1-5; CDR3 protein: CASTGYSNQPQHF; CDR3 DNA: TGTGCCAGCACAGGGTATAGCAATCAGCCCCAGCATTTT
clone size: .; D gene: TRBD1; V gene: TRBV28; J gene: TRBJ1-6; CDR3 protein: CASSPTGTANSPLHF; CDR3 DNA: TGTGCCAGCAGTCCCACCGGGACAGCTAATTCACCCCTCCACTTT
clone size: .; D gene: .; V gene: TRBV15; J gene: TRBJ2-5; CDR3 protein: CATSRDLLETQYF; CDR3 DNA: TGTGCCACCAGCAGAGATCTTTTAGAGACCCAGTACTTC
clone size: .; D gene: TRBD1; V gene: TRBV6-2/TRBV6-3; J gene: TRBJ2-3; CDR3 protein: CASSYSGGIADTQYF; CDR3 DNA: TGTGCCAGCAGTTACTCAGGGGGCATTGCAGATACGCAGTATTTT
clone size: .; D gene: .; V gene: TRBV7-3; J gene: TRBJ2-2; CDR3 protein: CASSPTKAAGELFF; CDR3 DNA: TGTGCCAGCAGCCCGACTAAAGCCGCCGGGGAGCTGTTTTTT
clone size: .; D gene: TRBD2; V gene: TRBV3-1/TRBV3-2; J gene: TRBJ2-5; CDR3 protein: CASTHRGEETQYF; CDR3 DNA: TGTGCCAGCACCCATCGGGGGGAGGAGACCCAGTACTTC
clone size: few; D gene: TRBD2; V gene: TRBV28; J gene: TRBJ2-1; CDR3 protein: CASSYRTSHNEQFF; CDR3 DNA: TGTGCCAGCAGTTATCGGACTAGCCACAATGAGCAGTTCTTC
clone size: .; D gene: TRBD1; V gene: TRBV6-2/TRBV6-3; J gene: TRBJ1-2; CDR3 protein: CASSSGQALNYGYTF; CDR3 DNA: TGTGCCAGCAGTTCCGGACAGGCTCTTAACTATGGCTACACCTTC
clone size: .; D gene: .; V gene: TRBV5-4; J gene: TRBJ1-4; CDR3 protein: CASSLGGRGTNEKLFF; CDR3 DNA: TGTGCCAGCAGCTTGGGGGGGCGAGGGACCAATGAAAAACTGTTTTTT
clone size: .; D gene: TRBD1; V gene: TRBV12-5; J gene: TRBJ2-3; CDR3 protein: CASGKGQGARDTQYF; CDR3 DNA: TGTGCTAGTGGCAAGGGACAGGGGGCGCGTGATACGCAGTATTTT
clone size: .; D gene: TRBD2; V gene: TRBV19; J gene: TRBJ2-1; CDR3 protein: CASSIDGISGREQFF; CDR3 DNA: TGTGCCAGTAGTATAGACGGGATTAGCGGGAGGGAGCAGTTCTTC
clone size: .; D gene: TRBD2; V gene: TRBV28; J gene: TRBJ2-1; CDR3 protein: CASSDPSGGYNEQFF; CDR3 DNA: TGTGCCAGCAGTGACCCTAGCGGGGGCTACAATGAGCAGTTCTTC
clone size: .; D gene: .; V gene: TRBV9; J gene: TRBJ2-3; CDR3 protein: CASSPSAGGPDTQYF; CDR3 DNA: TGTGCCAGCAGCCCGTCGGCGGGCGGGCCAGATACGCAGTATTTT
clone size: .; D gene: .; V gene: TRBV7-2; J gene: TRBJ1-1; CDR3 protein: CASSSSRGLTEAFF; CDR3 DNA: TGTGCCAGCAGCTCATCCAGGGGATTGACTGAAGCTTTCTTT
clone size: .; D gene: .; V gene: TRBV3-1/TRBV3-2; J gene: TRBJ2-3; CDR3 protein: CASSQDFADTQYF; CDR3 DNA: TGTGCCAGCAGCCAAGATTTCGCAGATACGCAGTATTTT
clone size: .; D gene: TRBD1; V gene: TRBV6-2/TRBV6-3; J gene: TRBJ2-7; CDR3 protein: CASSYGTGGYEQYF; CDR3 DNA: TGTGCCAGCAGTTACGGGACAGGGGGCTACGAGCAGTACTTC
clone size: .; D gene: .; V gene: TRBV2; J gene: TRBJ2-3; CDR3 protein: CASSEVSSTDTQYF; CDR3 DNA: TGTGCCAGCAGTGAAGTCTCCAGCACAGATACGCAGTATTTT
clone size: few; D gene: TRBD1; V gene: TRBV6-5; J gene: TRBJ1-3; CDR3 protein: CASSYGQGTGNTIYF; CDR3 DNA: TGTGCCAGCAGTTACGGACAGGGTACTGGAAACACCATATATTTT
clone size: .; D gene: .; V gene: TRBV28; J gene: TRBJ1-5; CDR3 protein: CASSSDRFYNQPQHF; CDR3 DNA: TGTGCCAGCAGTTCGGACAGATTTTACAATCAGCCCCAGCATTTT
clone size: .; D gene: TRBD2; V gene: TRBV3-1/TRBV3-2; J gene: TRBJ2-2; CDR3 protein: CASSQRGGRNTGELFF; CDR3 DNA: TGTGCCAGCAGCCAACGCGGGGGGCGGAACACCGGGGAGCTGTTTTTT
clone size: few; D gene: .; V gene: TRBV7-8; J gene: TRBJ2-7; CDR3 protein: CASSRGGTLSHEQYF; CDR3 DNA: TGTGCCAGCAGCCGAGGAGGAACCCTTTCCCACGAGCAGTACTTC
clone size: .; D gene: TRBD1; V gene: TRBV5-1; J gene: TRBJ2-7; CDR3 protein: CASSLGPTGGFYEQYF; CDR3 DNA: TGCGCCAGCAGCTTGGGCCCCACAGGGGGTTTCTACGAGCAGTACTTC
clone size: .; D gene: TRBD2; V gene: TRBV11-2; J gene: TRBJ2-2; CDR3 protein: CASSSPGGANTGELFF; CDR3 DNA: TGTGCCAGCAGCTCGCCGGGGGGGGCGAACACCGGGGAGCTGTTTTTT